The TCR beta chain described here comes from a study of T cell changes during pregnancy in multiple sclerosis. The protocol was immunoSEQ multiplex PCR, while the TCRdb copy is restricted to in-frame clones and leaves out a portion. The data contain 10,000 or so clones, approximately 86% of them singletons. With 1 base clipped from V and 0 bases from J, the junction kept 0 bases outside the gene matches. The CDR3 extends over 14 amino acids. Germline CDR1 is SGDLS and CDR2 is YYNGEE. This clonotype was obtained from a female donor in good health, enrolled as a control in a pregnancy study. V usage is TRBV9 and J usage is TRBJ1-1, with 7 bases aligning to TRBD1. The sequences come from CD8+ T cells from peripheral blood mononuclear cells, collected in the third trimester of pregnancy. The CDR3 sequence is CASSVTGVNTEAFF. The CDR3 DNA reads as TGTGCCAGCAGCGTAACAGGGGTGAACACTGAAGCTTTCTTT.